Listed here are 7 T cell receptor beta chains from one sample, sequenced in a study of Tregs in tolerant kidney transplant recipients. Here immunoSEQ multiplex PCR was the method, and the copy in TCRdb shows in-frame clones only, minus some. The repertoire table contains 25,000 to 35,000 clones. Recipients received nonmyeloablative bone marrow transplants from related graft donors, with transient mixed chimerism. The specimen was CD4+ T cells from blood (PBMCs), collected 24 months after the transplant. Every receptor here comes from a human patient who received a combined kidney and bone marrow transplant. Part of the T cell pool may stem from the graft donor.

On this clone: The read falls 3 residues short of the CDR3 end, and the missing part is taken from the germline J gene. This chain links TRBV29-1 with TRBJ2-1; no clear D. The CDR3 runs to 14 residues. Germline V gene data show CDR1 as SQVTM and CDR2 as ANQGSEA. The V end was cut by 4 bases, the J end by 6 bases, with 16 bases between. CDR3 sequence reads: CSVAFLRPSNEQFF. The CDR3 DNA, read in part, is TGCAGCGTTGCATTCCTGCGTCCGTCCAATGAG.

On this clone: The CDR3 extends 3 residues past the end of the read, so its final part is completed from the germline J gene. The gene calls are TRBV19 and TRBJ2-5; 10 bases fit TRBD2. After removal of 6 bases from V and 4 bases from J, the junction contained 5 bases not matched to a gene. Looked up from germline, CDR1 is LNHDA and CDR2 is SQIVND (reference sequence). This CDR3 region has 14 residues. CDR3 protein: CASRASGSSETQYF. CDR3 bases read: TGTGCCAGTAGGGCTAGCGGGAGTTCAGAGACC.

Worth noting for this clone: The CDR3 end falls 3 residues outside the read, so it is completed with the germline J gene. The rearrangement uses TRBV5-1 and TRBJ1-2; 7 nucleotides match TRBD1. V gave up 4 bases and J gave up 3 bases; unmatched junction bases: 9. This CDR3 contains 15 residues. Germline V gene data show CDR1 as SGHRS and CDR2 as YFSETQ. The sequenced part of the CDR3 DNA is TGCGCCAGCAGCCCCAGACAGGGTATGGACTATGGC. Translated: CASSPRQGMDYG. The whole CDR3 sequence is CASSPRQGMDYGYTF.

A note on this clone: The CDR3 extends 3 residues past the end of the read, so its final part is completed from the germline J gene. The V call is TRBV20-1, the J call TRBJ2-1; D unclear. The CDR3 spans 15 residues. The ends were cut back, 0 bases at V and 4 bases at J, with 13 bases in the middle. The germline gives CDR1 DFQATT, CDR2 SNEGSKA (reference sequence). The CDR3 protein is CSARDQRGVYNEQFF. Incomplete CDR3 DNA: TGCAGTGCTAGAGATCAACGCGGAGTATACAATGAG.

Notes on this clone: The read falls 3 residues short of the CDR3 end, and the missing part is taken from the germline J gene. The chain joins TRBV5-6 to TRBJ1-1; no definite D call. This CDR3 comprises 11 residues. In germline, CDR1 is SGHDT, CDR2 YYEEEE. This chain's CDR3 is CASSLFREAFF. Incomplete CDR3 DNA: TGTGCCAGCAGCCTATTTCGCGAA.

In the case of this clone: The read falls 3 residues short of the CDR3 end, and the missing part is taken from the germline J gene. The chain employs TRBV5-1 and TRBJ1-4, with D hard to call. This CDR3 is built from 15 residues. V was pared by 5 bases and J by 7 bases, with 18 bases between. CDR1 and CDR2 (germline): SGHRS, YFSETQ. The CDR3 bases that were read are TGCGCCAGCAGTCCTAACCGAGCTCGCCCTGAAAAA. It translates to CASSPNRARPEK. The full CDR3 reads CASSPNRARPEKLFF.

Regarding this clone: The DNA ends 3 residues before the CDR3 does, and the rest of the CDR3 is filled in from the germline J gene. The rearrangement uses TRBV7-3 and TRBJ2-2; 16 nucleotides line up with TRBD2. V gave up 7 bases and J gave up 5 bases; unmatched junction bases: 4. CDR1 and CDR2 (germline): SGHTA, FQGTGA. The CDR3 sequence is 16 residues long. The CDR3 spells CASTEGLAGGTGELFF. Incomplete CDR3 DNA: TGTGCCAGCACCGAGGGACTAGCGGGAGGGACCGGGGAG.